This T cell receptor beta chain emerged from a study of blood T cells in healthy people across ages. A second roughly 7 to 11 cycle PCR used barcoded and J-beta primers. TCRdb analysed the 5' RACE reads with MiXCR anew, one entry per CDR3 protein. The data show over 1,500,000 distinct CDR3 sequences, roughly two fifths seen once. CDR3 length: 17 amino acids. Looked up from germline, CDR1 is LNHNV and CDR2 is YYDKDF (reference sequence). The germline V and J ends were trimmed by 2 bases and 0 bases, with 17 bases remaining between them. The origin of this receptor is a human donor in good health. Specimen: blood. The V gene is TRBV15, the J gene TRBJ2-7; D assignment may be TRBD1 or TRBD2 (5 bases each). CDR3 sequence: CATSRYSFPGPSYEQYF. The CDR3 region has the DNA TGTGCCACCAGCAGATACTCCTTCCCGGGGCCCTCCTACGAGCAGTACTTC.